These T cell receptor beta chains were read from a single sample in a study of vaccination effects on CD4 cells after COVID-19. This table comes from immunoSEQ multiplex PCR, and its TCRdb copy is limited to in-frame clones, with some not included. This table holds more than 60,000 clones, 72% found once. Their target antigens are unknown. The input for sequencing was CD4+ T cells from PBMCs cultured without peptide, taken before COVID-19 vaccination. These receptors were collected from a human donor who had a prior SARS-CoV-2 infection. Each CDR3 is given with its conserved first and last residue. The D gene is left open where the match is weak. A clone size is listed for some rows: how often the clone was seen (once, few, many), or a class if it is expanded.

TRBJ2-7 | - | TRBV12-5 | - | TGTGCTAGTGGTTCGAACCACCATGCTGGGAATACTAACCCCTACGAGCAGTACTTC | CASGSNHHAGNTNPYEQYF
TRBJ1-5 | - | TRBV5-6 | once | TGTGCCAGCAGCTTGCGGCCAGCAAATCAGCCCCAGCATTTT | CASSLRPANQPQHF
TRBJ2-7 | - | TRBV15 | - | TGTGCCACCAGCAGAGATCTGGGGGTGGGGTACGAGCAGTACTTC | CATSRDLGVGYEQYF
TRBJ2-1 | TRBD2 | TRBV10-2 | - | TGCGCCAGCAGTGGGCGTCGGGAGGGCCGAAGTCCTGAGCAGTTCTTC | CASSGRREGRSPEQFF
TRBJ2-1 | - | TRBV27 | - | TGTGCCAGCAGTTTTCTCCGGCGGGGTGAGCAGTTCTTC | CASSFLRRGEQFF
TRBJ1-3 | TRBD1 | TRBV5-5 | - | TGTGCCAGCAGTTATACAGGGGGTAGAGACACCATATATTTT | CASSYTGGRDTIYF
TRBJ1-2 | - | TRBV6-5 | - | TGTGCCAGCACACCGCAGTTCAACTATGGCTACACCTTC | CASTPQFNYGYTF
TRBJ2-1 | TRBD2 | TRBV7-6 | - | TGTGCCAGCAGCTCGGGACTAGCGGGAAGCTCCTACAATGAGCAGTTCTTC | CASSSGLAGSSYNEQFF
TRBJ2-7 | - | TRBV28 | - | TGTGCCAGCAGACATAGGGGCCCCAGGGGCTACGAGCAGTACTTC | CASRHRGPRGYEQYF
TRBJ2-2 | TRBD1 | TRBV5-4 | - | TGTGCCAGCAGCCCGGAAAAACAGGGGTCGGTAGCCGGGGAGCTGTTTTTT | CASSPEKQGSVAGELFF
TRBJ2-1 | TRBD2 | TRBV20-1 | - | TGCAGTGCTAGTTTACTAGCGGGGGCCTACAATGAGCAGTTCTTC | CSASLLAGAYNEQFF
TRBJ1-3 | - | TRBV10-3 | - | TGTGCCATCAAAGGGTACTCTGGAAACACCATATATTTT | CAIKGYSGNTIYF
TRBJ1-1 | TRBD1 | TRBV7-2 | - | TGTGCCAGCAGCATTAAGACAGGGTGGATCACTGAAGCTTTCTTT | CASSIKTGWITEAFF
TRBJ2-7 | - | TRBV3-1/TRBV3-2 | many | TGTGCCAGCAAGCAAGGGGCCTTATCCTACGAGCAGTACTTC | CASKQGALSYEQYF
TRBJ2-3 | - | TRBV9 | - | TGTGCCAGCAGCGCGGGCCCCCTTGTTGATACGCAGTATTTT | CASSAGPLVDTQYF
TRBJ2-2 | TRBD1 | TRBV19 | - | TGTGCCAGTAGTATACTCGACAGGGGGTGGACCGGGGAGCTGTTTTTT | CASSILDRGWTGELFF
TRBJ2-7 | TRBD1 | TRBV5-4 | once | TGTGCCAGCAGCTCGACGGGACAGACCTACGAGCAGTACTTC | CASSSTGQTYEQYF
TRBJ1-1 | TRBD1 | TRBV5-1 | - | TGCGCCAGCAGTCTACAGGGGGCGAACACTGAAGCTTTCTTT | CASSLQGANTEAFF
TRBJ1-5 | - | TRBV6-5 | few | TGTGCCAGCAGTTCAGGCTTCAATCAGCCCCAGCATTTT | CASSSGFNQPQHF
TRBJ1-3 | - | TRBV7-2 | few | TGTGCCAGCAGCCCTGCTTTTGGGGGGGGCGGTGGAAACACCATATATTTT | CASSPAFGGGGGNTIYF
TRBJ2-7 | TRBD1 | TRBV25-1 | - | TGTGCCAGCAGTGAAAAGGCGGGCCCCCAGGGGGAATCCTACGAGCAGTACTTC | CASSEKAGPQGESYEQYF
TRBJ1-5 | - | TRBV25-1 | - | TGTGCCAGCAGTGAACCTGGGTCCAATCAGCCCCAGCATTTT | CASSEPGSNQPQHF
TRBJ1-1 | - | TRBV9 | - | TGTGCCAGCAGCGTAGCTCCAGAGAACACTGAAGCTTTCTTT | CASSVAPENTEAFF
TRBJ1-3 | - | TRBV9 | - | TGTGCCAGCAGCGTACAGGGGAACACCATATATTTT | CASSVQGNTIYF
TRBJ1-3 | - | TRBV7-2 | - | TGTGCCAGCAGCTTAGTCGGGGGTATCTCTTGGAACACCATATATTTT | CASSLVGGISWNTIYF
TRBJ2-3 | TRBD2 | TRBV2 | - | TGTGCCAGCAGTGAAATCCAGCGGGAGGGCCAGGATACGCAGTATTTT | CASSEIQREGQDTQYF
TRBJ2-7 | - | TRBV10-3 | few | TGTGCCATCAGTGGCTTCTCCTACGAGCAGTACTTC | CAISGFSYEQYF
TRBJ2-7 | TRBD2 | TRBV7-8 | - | TGTGCCAGCAGCACCGGATTGGGACTAGCGGGAGGGATTTCCTACGAGCAGTACTTC | CASSTGLGLAGGISYEQYF
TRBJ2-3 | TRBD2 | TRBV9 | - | TGTGCCAGCAGCCCGCCCTCGGGACTAGCGAACACAGATACGCAGTATTTT | CASSPPSGLANTDTQYF
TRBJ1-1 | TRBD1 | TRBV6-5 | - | TGTGCCAGCAGTTGGACAGGGGGGGGCACTGAAGCTTTCTTT | CASSWTGGGTEAFF